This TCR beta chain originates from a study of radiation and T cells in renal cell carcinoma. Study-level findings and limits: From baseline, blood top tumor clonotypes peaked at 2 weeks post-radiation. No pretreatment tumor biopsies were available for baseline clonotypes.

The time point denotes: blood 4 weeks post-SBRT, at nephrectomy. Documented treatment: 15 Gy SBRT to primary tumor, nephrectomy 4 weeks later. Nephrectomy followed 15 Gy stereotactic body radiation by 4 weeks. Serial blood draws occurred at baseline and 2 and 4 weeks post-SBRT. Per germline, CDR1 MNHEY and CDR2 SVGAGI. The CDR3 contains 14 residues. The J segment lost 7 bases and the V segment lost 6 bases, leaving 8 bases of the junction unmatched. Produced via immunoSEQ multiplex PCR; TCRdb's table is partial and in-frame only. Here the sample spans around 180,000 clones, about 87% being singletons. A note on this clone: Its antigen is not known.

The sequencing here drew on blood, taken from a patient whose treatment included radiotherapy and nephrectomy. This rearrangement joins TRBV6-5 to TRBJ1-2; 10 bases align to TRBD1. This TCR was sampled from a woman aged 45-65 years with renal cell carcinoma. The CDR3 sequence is CASRNPTGGFGYTF. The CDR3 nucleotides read TGTGCCAGCAGAAACCCGACAGGGGGCTTTGGCTACACCTTC.